This T cell receptor beta chain derives from a study of CD8+CD57+ T cells in acquired aplastic anemia. Both TCR beta VDJ combination and CDR3 sequence profiling were carried out. Genomic DNA was the template for this profiling. TCRdb independently ran MiXCR on the reads; one entry per CDR3 protein. The sample holds about 130,000 distinct CDR3 sequences, around 46% seen once. Source material: sorted CD4+, CD8+, or CD8+CD57+ T cells (not recorded which) from PBMCs. The clonotype originates from a human donor in good health, serving as a control.

CDR3 in DNA: TGTGCCACGGGACGGTCTAGCACAGATACGCAGTATTTT. Protein: CATGRSSTDTQYF. The chain recombines TRBV24-1 with TRBJ2-3; D might be TRBD1 or TRBD2, each matching 5 bases. The CDR3 has 13 amino acids. The V end lost 10 bases, the J end lost 0 bases, and 10 bases lay between the germline ends. CDR1 KGHDR and CDR2 SFDVKD come from the germline V gene.